A single sample gave rise to the 26 T cell receptor beta chains below, sequenced in a study of beta chain features in type 1 diabetes. The authors reverse transcribed all of the isolated RNA, so sequencing captured expressed TCRB transcripts. Measured with immunoSEQ multiplex PCR; TCRdb has only the in-frame clones, and not every one. The sample shows 130,000 or so clones, nearly 9.5% of them seen only once. The sequencing sample was made of central memory CD4+ T cells from blood. The receptors stem from a man between 18 and 35 years old in good health.

This clone was recorded at least ten times. CDR3 nucleotides: TGTGCCAGCCTCTTAAACAGGGAAGACACTGAAGCTTTCTTT. Translating gives CASLLNREDTEAFF. This sequence joins TRBV7-2 and TRBJ1-1, with D tentatively TRBD1 (6 bases). The CDR3 spans 14 residues. Germline V gene sequence: CDR1 SGHTA, CDR2 FQGNSA. Between the trimmed V and J ends, which lost 8 bases and 3 bases, there was a span of 16 bases.

This clone was detected only a few times. The rearrangement uses TRBV6-6 and TRBJ2-5; tentative D call: TRBD1 (6 bases). V lost 6 bases to trimming and J lost 4 bases, with 9 bases between them. Germline CDR1 MNHNY, CDR2 SVGAGI (reference sequence). The CDR3 is 12 amino acids. CDR3: CASRPTGETQYF. In nucleotides, the CDR3 is TGTGCCAGCAGGCCGACAGGAGAGACCCAGTACTTC.

CDR3 loop: CASSSTGTNEKLFF. The CDR3 DNA reads as TGTGCCAGCAGTTCGACAGGGACTAATGAAAAACTGTTTTTT. The gene calls are TRBV6-5 and TRBJ1-4; 7 nucleotides line up with TRBD1. J lost 2 bases, V lost 4 bases, and 1 base had no gene match. Looked up from germline, CDR1 is MNHEY and CDR2 is SVGAGI. This CDR3 is built from 14 residues.

This clone was observed at least ten times. The chain carries TRBV4-2 and TRBJ1-5; no clear D. V was shortened by 0 bases and J by 5 bases, with 11 bases between the two germline ends. The germline gives CDR1 LGHNA, CDR2 YNFKEQ. The CDR3 contains 15 residues. CDR3 amino acids: CASSQDGQVYQPQHF. The CDR3 nucleotides read TGTGCCAGCAGCCAAGATGGGCAGGTATATCAGCCCCAGCATTTT.

This clone was detected a few times. V gene TRBV30 combines with J gene TRBJ1-5, with D unclear. In germline, CDR1 is GTSNPN, CDR2 SVGIG (reference sequence). The CDR3 sequence is 13 residues long. V lost 3 bases and J 1 base, leaving 7 bases between the germline ends. In DNA, the CDR3 is TGTGCCTGGAGACAGAACAGCAATCAGCCCCAGCATTTT. It encodes CAWRQNSNQPQHF.

This clone was recorded a few times. V is TRBV10-3 and J is TRBJ1-2; D gene unclear. Germline V gene data show CDR1 as ENHRY and CDR2 as SYGVKD. CDR3 size: 12 residues. V lost 3 bases to trimming and J lost 3 bases, with 5 bases between them. The CDR3 sequence: CAISDGDYGYTF. The DNA of the CDR3 is TGTGCCATCAGTGACGGTGACTATGGCTACACCTTC.

This clone occurred many times. The chain joins TRBV4-3 to TRBJ1-2; 7 nucleotides agree with TRBD1. Trimming took 1 base from V and 8 from J; bases not matched to a gene: 10. Germline CDR1 reads LGHNA; CDR2 reads YSLEER. The CDR3 spans 15 residues. The CDR3 DNA follows: TGCGCCAGCAGCCAAGCAGACAGGGATCGTTTGGGCTACACCTTC. It encodes CASSQADRDRLGYTF.

The V and J genes are TRBV4-3 and TRBJ2-1, with TRBD2 matching 11 bases. The germline V gene encodes CDR1 LGHNA and CDR2 YSLEER. CDR3 size: 17 residues. The V and J ends lost 0 bases and 12 bases, in that order; junction bases with no gene match: 13. CDR3 sequence: CASSQDLLASGGSGQFF. For the CDR3, the DNA is TGCGCCAGCAGCCAAGATCTACTCGCTAGCGGGGGGTCGGGGCAGTTCTTC.

This clone has just a few counts. The chain uses TRBV28 and TRBJ2-7, with 8 positions matching TRBD2. Germline V gives CDR1 MDHEN, CDR2 SYDVKM. The CDR3 has 15 residues. After removal of 6 bases from V and 5 bases from J, the junction contained 12 bases not matched to a gene. The CDR3 sequence: CASSLAAGGSHEQYF. CDR3 bases: TGTGCCAGCAGCCTTGCGGCGGGGGGCAGCCACGAGCAGTACTTC.

This clone was detected many times. The chain is built from TRBV28 and TRBJ2-7; weak D call: TRBD2 (5 bases). The germline gives CDR1 MDHEN, CDR2 SYDVKM. The V end was cut by 5 bases, the J end by 2 bases, with 10 bases between. This CDR3 spans 13 amino acids. CDR3 in DNA: TGTGCCAGCAGTCGGACTGGGACCTACGAGCAGTACTTC. Its translation is CASSRTGTYEQYF.

This clone was observed a few times. The chain carries TRBV4-3 and TRBJ1-5; D remains unclear. The CDR3 consists of 16 residues. CDR1 LGHNA and CDR2 YSLEER come from the germline V gene. Trimming left V 0 bases short and J 0 bases short, with 9 bases between. In DNA, the CDR3 is TGCGCCAGCAGCCAAGATCTCTATTATAGCAATCAGCCCCAGCATTTT. This sequence encodes CASSQDLYYSNQPQHF.

The V and J genes are TRBV2 and TRBJ2-6; TRBD2 matches 7 bases. CDR3 length: 14 residues. The V gene end was trimmed by 6 bases and the J gene end by 4 bases; junction bases not matched to a gene: 3. The germline gives CDR1 SNHLY, CDR2 FYNNEI. The CDR3 loop reads CASRGRAGANVLTF. CDR3 bases: TGTGCCAGCAGGGGGAGGGCCGGGGCCAACGTCCTGACTTTC.

The chain recombines TRBV7-9 with TRBJ2-5; possible D gene TRBD1, 6 bases. The CDR3 runs to 15 residues. V was pared by 5 bases and J by 3 bases, with 16 bases between. CDR1 and CDR2 from the germline V gene are SEHNR and FQNEAQ (reference sequence). The chain's CDR3 is CASSKPGAAKETQYF. In DNA form, the CDR3 reads TGTGCCAGCAGCAAGCCAGGGGCGGCCAAAGAGACCCAGTACTTC. The whole variable domain, remainder taken from reference TRBV7-9 and TRBJ2-5, is DTGVSQNPRHKITKRGQNVTFRCDPISEHNRLYWYRQTLGQGPEFLTYFQNEAQLEKSRLLSDRFSAERPKGSFSTLEIQRTEQGDSAMYLCASSKPGAAKETQYFGPGTRLLVL.

This clone showed up just a few times. The J gene is TRBJ2-4, the V gene TRBV7-3; 9 bases are shared with TRBD1. J lost 6 bases, V lost 0 bases, and 6 bases had no gene match. This CDR3 has 16 residues. The germline CDR1 and CDR2 sequences are SGHTA and FQGTGA. The CDR3 coding sequence is TGTGCCAGCAGCTTAACTTCCACAGGGGGCCCAAACATTCAGTACTTC. Translation: CASSLTSTGGPNIQYF.

This clone has only a few counts. The rearrangement joins TRBV5-1 to TRBJ1-2; 7 bases are a match to TRBD1. With V trimmed by 0 bases and J by 8 bases, 13 bases remained unmatched. This CDR3 is built from 16 residues. Per germline, CDR1 SGHRS and CDR2 YFSETQ. The chain's CDR3 is CASSLESAGGSRGYTF. The DNA of the CDR3 is TGCGCCAGCAGCTTGGAGTCGGCAGGGGGGTCGCGGGGCTACACCTTC.

The V and J genes are TRBV6-6 and TRBJ1-3, with TRBD1 matching over 9 bases. The germline gives CDR1 MNHNY, CDR2 SVGAGI (reference sequence). With V trimmed by 6 bases and J by 3 bases, 6 bases remained unmatched. CDR3 length: 15 amino acids. The chain's CDR3 is CASRAGTGNGNTIYF. CDR3 nucleotide sequence: TGTGCCAGCAGGGCCGGGACAGGGAATGGAAACACCATATATTTT.

The chain joins TRBV30 to TRBJ1-1, with TRBD1 as a possible D gene (5 bases). The germline V and J ends were trimmed by 7 bases and 3 bases, with 12 bases remaining between them. The CDR3 covers 12 residues. CDR1 is GTSNPN and CDR2 is SVGIG in the germline V gene (reference sequence). This chain's CDR3 is CAFDRPYTEAFF. CDR3 in DNA: TGTGCCTTTGACAGACCCTACACTGAAGCTTTCTTT.

This clone was detected only a few times. The CDR3, as DNA: TGTGCCAGCAGCCCGGGACTAGCGGGGGTCACAGATACGCAGTATTTT. The encoded protein is CASSPGLAGVTDTQYF. V usage is TRBV7-6 and J usage is TRBJ2-3; 14 nucleotides align to TRBD2. The V gene's germline CDR1 is SGHVS and CDR2 FNYEAQ. This CDR3 has 16 amino acids. The ends lost 5 bases at V and 2 bases at J; junction bases unmatched: 3.

This clone was seen a handful of times. This sequence joins TRBV7-2 and TRBJ2-2; TRBD2 might be the D (5 bases). Between the trimmed V and J ends, which lost 3 bases and 6 bases, there was a span of 14 bases. This CDR3 spans 15 amino acids. Germline loops: CDR1 SGHTA, CDR2 FQGNSA. The CDR3 spells CASSFQIGVAGELFF. The CDR3 nucleotides read TGTGCCAGCAGCTTTCAGATCGGGGTAGCCGGGGAGCTGTTTTTT.

The CDR3 loop is CASSYSRFHEQYF. As DNA, the CDR3 is TGTGCCAGCAGCTACTCTCGGTTCCACGAGCAGTACTTC. The chain links TRBV13 to TRBJ2-7, with D unclear. The CDR3 runs to 13 residues. Germline values: CDR1 PRHDT, CDR2 FYEKMQ (reference sequence). Trimming removed 4 bases at V and 5 bases at J, with 12 bases between.

This clone was seen more than once but under ten times. The V gene is TRBV6-6, the J gene TRBJ2-5; the match to TRBD1 covers 7 bases. The germline V gene has CDR1 MNHNY and CDR2 SVGAGI (reference sequence). Germline trimming cut 1 base from V and 1 base from J; bases unmatched to any gene: 0. The CDR3 contains 14 residues. CDR3 protein: CASSYWDSQETQYF. The CDR3 DNA reads TGTGCCAGCAGTTACTGGGACAGCCAAGAGACCCAGTACTTC.

This clone has just a few counts. V and J are TRBV7-3 and TRBJ2-5; TRBD1 is a possible D gene (6 bases). TRBJ2-7 explains the end of the DNA better; the J call may be wrong. The CDR3 has 15 residues. Looked up from germline, CDR1 is SGHTA and CDR2 is FQGTGA. CDR3 bases: TGTGCCAGCAGCTCCCGGACAGAAAGAACCTACGAGCAGTACTTC. This translates into CASSSRTERTYEQYF.

The chain links TRBV5-1 to TRBJ2-1, with 8 bases aligning to TRBD1. Germline CDR1 is SGHRS and CDR2 is YFSETQ. The CDR3 covers 14 residues. V lost 2 bases to trimming and J lost 6 bases; unmatched junction nucleotides: 4. The CDR3 loop is CASSFGTGANEQFF. The CDR3 coding sequence is TGCGCCAGCAGCTTTGGGACAGGAGCCAATGAGCAGTTCTTC.

This clone was seen more than once but under ten times. The chain uses TRBV7-8 and TRBJ2-1, with TRBD1 matching over 10 bases. Germline V gene sequence: CDR1 SGHVS, CDR2 FQNEAQ. The length of the CDR3 is 14 residues. V lost 5 bases, J lost 7 bases, and 5 bases stayed unmatched. The CDR3 DNA follows: TGTGCCAGCAGCCCGGACAGGGGGTTTAATGAGCAGTTCTTC. Translating gives CASSPDRGFNEQFF.

CDR3: CASKGGTLDGELFF. The CDR3 DNA sequence: TGTGCCAGCAAGGGGGGGACATTAGACGGGGAGCTGTTTTTT. The chain carries TRBV6-5 and TRBJ2-2; possibly TRBD2 for D (7 bases). The CDR3 runs 14 residues. Germline CDR1 MNHEY, CDR2 SVGAGI. V shed 7 bases and J shed 7 bases, with 16 bases lying between them.

The chain has TRBV2 and TRBJ2-7, with 10 bases aligning to TRBD1. Germline V CDR1 and CDR2: SNHLY, FYNNEI. J gave up 4 bases and V 8 bases, and 5 bases lay outside the gene matches. The CDR3 extends over 13 amino acids. The CDR3 protein is CASGRTGGYEQYF. The CDR3 DNA follows: TGTGCCAGCGGGAGGACAGGGGGGTACGAGCAGTACTTC.